Each of the 25 T cell receptor beta chains below was sequenced from the same sample in a study of cytomegalovirus exposure and HLA in healthy donors. The study ran its PCR with 60 Vbeta and 13 Jbeta primers. Measured with immunoSEQ multiplex PCR; TCRdb has only the in-frame clones, and not every one. The table lists under 300,000 clones, approximately 80% of them singletons. The sample comprised PBMCs. All receptors derive from a woman aged 60-70 years in good health and CMV-seropositive.

J is TRBJ1-1 and V is TRBV18; maybe TRBD1 (6 bases). V lost 5 bases and J lost 0, with 10 bases in between. The CDR3 is made up of 14 amino acids. Germline CDR1 KGHSH, CDR2 LQKENI. Here the CDR3 DNA reads TGTGCCAGCTCAGTTACAGGGATGAACACTGAAGCTTTCTTT. Translating gives CASSVTGMNTEAFF. Full variable domain (outside the CDR3, taken from reference TRBV18 and TRBJ1-1): NAGVMQNPRHLVRRRGQEARLRCSPMKGHSHVYWYRQLPEEGLKFMVYLQKENIIDESGMPKERFSAEFPKEGPSILRIQQVVRGDSAAYFCASSVTGMNTEAFFGQGTRLTVV.

This clone is categorized as medium-sized (0.01 to 0.1%). The gene calls are TRBV19 and TRBJ1-2; 9 positions match TRBD1. The CDR3 consists of 10 residues. Germline V CDR1 and CDR2: LNHDA, SQIVND (reference sequence). V lost 10 bases, J lost 8 bases, and 2 bases stayed unmatched. The CDR3 DNA is TGTGCCACCGGGACAGGGGGCTACACCTTC. Protein sequence: CATGTGGYTF.

V and J are TRBV4-1 and TRBJ1-1; 7 bases match TRBD1. Losses at the gene ends were 1 base for V and 1 base for J; bases not matched to a gene: 6. Germline CDR1 MGHRA, CDR2 YSYEKL. The CDR3 runs 16 residues. The CDR3 spells CASSQVGRGRNTEAFF. CDR3 coding DNA: TGCGCCAGCAGCCAAGTTGGCAGGGGGAGGAACACTGAAGCTTTCTTT.

The sample holds one count of this clone. Written as DNA, the CDR3 is TGCAGTGCCGGGACTAGCTACGAGCAGTACTTC. Translated, it gives CSAGTSYEQYF. This chain connects TRBV20-1 to TRBJ2-7; TRBD2 agrees at 8 bases. The CDR3 extends over 11 amino acids. V was clipped by 6 bases and J by 3 bases; unmatched bases: 1. The germline CDR1 and CDR2 sequences are DFQATT and SNEGSKA (reference sequence).

The chain carries TRBV29-1 and TRBJ2-5, with D possibly being TRBD2 (5 bases). V shed 3 bases and J shed 13 bases, with 15 bases lying between them. The CDR3 has 11 residues. CDR1 and CDR2 (germline): SQVTM, ANQGSEA. The CDR3, as DNA: TGCAGCGTTGACGCTAGCACCCGGGCGTACTTC. Translation: CSVDASTRAYF.

J is TRBJ1-2 and V is TRBV19; 7 positions match TRBD1. The CDR3 totals 13 residues. V trimming: 6 bases; J trimming: 2 bases; junction bases outside the gene matches: 3. Germline CDR1 is LNHDA and CDR2 is SQIVND (reference sequence). CDR3 loop: CASRRDRNYGYTF. The DNA for the CDR3 is TGTGCCAGTAGGAGGGACAGAAACTATGGCTACACCTTC.

This chain uses TRBV18 with TRBJ1-1, with 9 bases identical to TRBD1. The germline gives CDR1 KGHSH, CDR2 LQKENI. This CDR3 has 15 residues. V was clipped by 2 bases and J by 7 bases; unmatched bases: 8. CDR3 sequence (DNA): TGTGCCAGCTCACCAAGCGTACAGGGGGCGGGTGAAGCTTTCTTT. It translates to CASSPSVQGAGEAFF.

The rearrangement joins TRBV14 to TRBJ2-5; the D gene is possibly TRBD1 (6 bases). The CDR3 has 15 amino acids. Trimming pared 2 bases from V and 3 bases from J, leaving 13 bases between. Germline-derived CDR1 and CDR2 are SGHDN and FVKESK. The DNA for the CDR3 is TGTGCCAGCAGCCAATCGACAGGTGCTAAAGAGACCCAGTACTTC. Translated, it gives CASSQSTGAKETQYF. Using reference TRBV14 and TRBJ2-5 for the parts outside the CDR3, the full variable domain is EAGVTQFPSHSVIEKGQTVTLRCDPISGHDNLYWYRRVMGKEIKFLLHFVKESKQDESGMPNNRFLAERTGGTYSTLKVQPAELEDSGVYFCASSQSTGAKETQYFGPGTRLLVL.

The chain links TRBV10-1 to TRBJ2-2, with 7 bases matching TRBD2. The germline V gene encodes CDR1 WNHNN and CDR2 SYGVQD (reference sequence). J lost 6 bases, V lost 8 bases, and 3 bases had no gene match. The CDR3 is 12 amino acids. CDR3 sequence: CASGRAAGELFF. CDR3 nucleotides: TGCGCCAGCGGGAGGGCCGCCGGGGAGCTGTTTTTT.

The V gene is TRBV28, the J gene TRBJ1-1; 9 bases map to TRBD1. The CDR3 covers 14 residues. Germline lookup yields CDR1 MDHEN and CDR2 SYDVKM. Trimming removed 10 bases from V and 7 bases from J; junction bases left unmatched: 13. The CDR3: CATSPGTGIGEAFF. The CDR3 coding sequence is TGTGCCACTAGTCCCGGGACAGGGATCGGTGAAGCTTTCTTT.

About this clone itself: Other DNA sequences in this sample translate to the same CDR3. J is TRBJ2-2 and V is TRBV6-5; weak D call: TRBD2 (6 bases). V gave up 3 bases and J gave up 4 bases, with 9 bases separating them. There are 14 residues in the CDR3. Germline lookup yields CDR1 MNHEY and CDR2 SVGAGI. CDR3 DNA: TGTGCCAGCAGTTATAGCGGAGGCACCGGGGAGCTGTTTTTT. It specifies CASSYSGGTGELFF.

This clone is a singleton in its sample. V and J are TRBV7-3 and TRBJ2-2; possible D gene TRBD2, 6 bases. CDR3 size: 16 residues. V shed 3 bases and J shed 4 bases, with 15 bases lying between them. Germline values: CDR1 SGHTA, CDR2 FQGTGA. The CDR3 nucleotides read TGTGCCAGCAGCTTGGCGGGACCCCCTGCCACCGGGGAGCTGTTTTTT. Translation: CASSLAGPPATGELFF.

This clone has more than one count but fewer than ten. Other DNA sequences in this sample translate to the same CDR3. The chain links TRBV6-6 to TRBJ2-2; 7 bases agree with TRBD2. The CDR3 is 16 amino acids. Trimming took 6 bases from V and 6 from J; bases not matched to a gene: 13. CDR1 and CDR2 from the germline V gene are MNHNY and SVGAGI (reference sequence). The CDR3, as DNA: TGTGCCAGCAGCCCTTACTCGGGAGGACCTTCCGGGGAGCTGTTTTTT. It translates to CASSPYSGGPSGELFF.

V is TRBV9 and J is TRBJ2-1; 11 nucleotides agree with TRBD2. The germline gives CDR1 SGDLS, CDR2 YYNGEE. CDR3 length: 15 amino acids. Trimming removed 4 bases from V and 8 bases from J; junction bases left unmatched: 8. The CDR3 is CASSPRRGLADEQFF. As DNA, the CDR3 is TGTGCCAGCAGCCCCCGCCGGGGACTAGCGGATGAGCAGTTCTTC.

The genes are TRBV19 and TRBJ1-2, with D unresolved. The CDR3 loop spans 15 amino acids. V lost 1 base and J lost 1, with 10 bases in between. Germline lookup yields CDR1 LNHDA and CDR2 SQIVND (reference sequence). The CDR3: CASSIARQSNYGYTF. The CDR3 DNA reads TGTGCCAGTAGTATAGCGAGGCAGAGTAACTATGGCTACACCTTC.

The chain joins TRBV5-1 to TRBJ2-2, with 7 bases aligning to TRBD2. The trim removed 0 bases at V and 2 bases at J, leaving 4 bases unmatched. Germline CDR1 is SGHRS and CDR2 is YFSETQ. CDR3 length: 16 residues. The CDR3, as DNA: TGCGCCAGCAGCTTGGGCGGGAGCTTTAACACCGGGGAGCTGTTTTTT. Translating gives CASSLGGSFNTGELFF.

This clone was found a few times. The chain combines TRBV19 with TRBJ1-1, with a weak D call TRBD1 (6 bases). This CDR3 has 14 residues. CDR1 and CDR2 from the germline V gene are LNHDA and SQIVND (reference sequence). V was cut by 6 bases and J by 3 bases, with 14 bases left in between. CDR3 coding DNA: TGTGCCAGTAGCGGCTGGGGGCGGGACACTGAAGCTTTCTTT. Amino acids: CASSGWGRDTEAFF.

The chain links TRBV5-4 to TRBJ2-5; 14 nucleotides line up with TRBD2. V shed 7 bases and J 3 bases; nucleotides not matched to a gene: 5. The CDR3 has 15 amino acids. CDR1 and CDR2 (germline): SGHNT, YYREEE (reference sequence). CDR3 coding DNA: TGTGCCAGCGCCCCGACTAGCGGGAGGGAAGAGACCCAGTACTTC. Residues: CASAPTSGREETQYF.

This chain uses TRBV11-2 with TRBJ2-5, with D possibly being TRBD1 (6 bases). From germline, CDR1 is SGHAT and CDR2 FQNNGV. This CDR3 spans 13 amino acids. Deletions cut 7 bases from V and 5 bases from J, with 14 bases between. Here the CDR3 reads CASTTGSMETQYF. CDR3 nucleotides: TGTGCCAGCACCACAGGGTCCATGGAGACCCAGTACTTC.

The V and J genes are TRBV25-1 and TRBJ2-7; TRBD1 agrees at 8 bases. V lost 4 bases, J lost 1 base, and 6 bases stayed unmatched. The CDR3 extends over 15 amino acids. Germline CDR1 and CDR2: MGHDK and SYGVNS. Here the CDR3 reads CASSATGQVSYEQYF. The DNA of the CDR3 is TGTGCCAGCAGTGCCACGGGACAGGTTTCCTACGAGCAGTACTTC.

Comment on this clone: At one of its ends the junction is not consistent with the germline gene, which may arise from a read error. The chain uses TRBV7-9 and TRBJ2-7; 8 bases line up with TRBD2. The CDR3 consists of 14 residues. CDR1 SEHNR and CDR2 FQNEAQ come from the germline V gene (reference sequence). The DNA for the CDR3 is TGTTCCAGCCAGCCCCCCGCGGGAGGATACGAGCAGTACTTC. Translating it yields CSSQPPAGGYEQYF.

This rearrangement joins TRBV11-1 to TRBJ2-7; TRBD1 agrees at 8 bases. Unmatched junction bases numbered 3, after V lost 5 bases and J lost 3 bases. The CDR3 contains 13 residues. The germline V gene encodes CDR1 SGHAT and CDR2 FQDESV (reference sequence). In DNA form, the CDR3 reads TGTGCCAGCAGCCAGGGGGCCTACTACGAGCAGTACTTC. Its protein product is CASSQGAYYEQYF.

This clone is a singleton in its sample. The rearrangement links TRBV7-9 to TRBJ2-1, with 7 bases lining up with TRBD1. The CDR3 is 14 residues long. V lost 2 bases to trimming and J lost 6 bases; unmatched junction nucleotides: 4. Looked up from germline, CDR1 is SEHNR and CDR2 is FQNEAQ (reference sequence). For the CDR3, the DNA is TGTGCCAGCAGCTTATCGACAGGGTCCAATGAGCAGTTCTTC. It is translated as CASSLSTGSNEQFF.

This clone was picked up a small number of times. The rearrangement uses TRBV4-1 and TRBJ2-3; 11 bases fit TRBD2. V trimming: 0 bases; J trimming: 4 bases; junction bases outside the gene matches: 3. This CDR3 is 16 amino acids long. From germline, CDR1 is MGHRA and CDR2 YSYEKL. The CDR3 reads CASSQETSGSADTQYF. The CDR3 DNA reads TGCGCCAGCAGCCAAGAAACTAGCGGGAGCGCAGATACGCAGTATTTT.

The sample holds a few counts of this clone. This chain connects TRBV28 to TRBJ2-6; 9 bases map to TRBD1. Per germline, CDR1 MDHEN and CDR2 SYDVKM. This CDR3 spans 18 amino acids. J lost 1 base, V lost 4 bases, and 8 bases had no gene match. The CDR3, as DNA: TGTGCCAGCAGTTCTTACAGGGGGCGCGGGTCTGGGGCCAACGTCCTGACTTTC. Residues: CASSSYRGRGSGANVLTF. The full variable domain, completed using reference TRBV28 and TRBJ2-6, is DVKVTQSSRYLVKRTGEKVFLECVQDMDHENMFWYRQDPGLGLRLIYFSYDVKMKEKGDIPEGYSVSREKKERFSLILESASTNQTSMYLCASSSYRGRGSGANVLTFGAGSRLTVL.